This paragraph reports one T cell receptor beta chain. Antigen specificity is unknown. With 8 bases removed from V and 6 bases from J, the gap between germline ends came to 14 bases. The CDR3 extends over 12 amino acids. Per germline, CDR1 MDHEN and CDR2 SYDVKM. The repertoire was sequenced with immunoSEQ multiplex PCR; TCRdb's copy has only in-frame clones and lacks some. Of some 2,500,000 clones listed, 92% are singletons. All participating donors were Caucasian adults from Nashville, Tennessee. This record comes from a study of shared clonotypes between healthy human individuals. Findings and caveats of the study: Sorted-subset sequencing was shown by rarefaction to be incomplete despite large depth. Only blood was sampled; tissue repertoires likely differ.

Material for sequencing was naive CD4+ T cells from PBMCs. Subset given: CD45RA+ positively selected. The clonotype comes from a man aged 18 to 30 in good health. Some clones in this sample may be carry-over from other donors' samples. J is TRBJ2-7 and V is TRBV28; the D is unclear. The CDR3, as DNA: TGTGCCAGCTGTCGCCAGGCTGGCGAGCAGTACTTC. Protein sequence: CASCRQAGEQYF.